These 22 T cell receptor beta chains were sequenced from one sample in a study of T cell clones after liver transplantation. Assay used: immunoSEQ multiplex PCR; TCRdb lists only in-frame clones, some missing. Of more than 70,000 clones detected, around 78% appear once; the ten largest clones hold 2.8%. Sample: CD4+ T cells from blood, taken at the 22-month timepoint. Receptors originate from a human patient who received a liver transplant. The graft donor may have contributed some T cells.

The chain carries TRBV18 and TRBJ1-4; D unresolved. V was cut by 1 base and J by 0 bases, with 12 bases left in between. CDR3 size: 17 residues. Looked up from germline, CDR1 is KGHSH and CDR2 is LQKENI. The CDR3 reads CASSPQEPSSTNEKLFF. For the CDR3, the DNA is TGTGCCAGCTCACCACAGGAGCCCTCCTCAACTAATGAAAAACTGTTTTTT.

CDR3 coding DNA: TGTGCCAGCAGGACCCTCGGAACGGGTGAAGCTTTCTTT. It translates to CASRTLGTGEAFF. J is TRBJ1-1 and V is TRBV27; D remains unclear. Trimming removed 6 bases from V and 7 bases from J, with 15 bases in between. The V gene's germline CDR1 is MNHEY and CDR2 SMNVEV (reference sequence). The CDR3 totals 13 residues.

The rearrangement joins TRBV4-2 to TRBJ2-3, with TRBD2 matching 13 bases. The CDR3 extends over 18 amino acids. Germline assignment: CDR1 LGHNA and CDR2 YNFKEQ. With 1 base clipped from V and 5 bases from J, the junction kept 9 bases outside the gene matches. CDR3 sequence (DNA): TGTGCCAGCAGCCAAGGCGGTAGGACTAGCGGGAGCGGAGATACGCAGTATTTT. Protein sequence: CASSQGGRTSGSGDTQYF.

The CDR3 protein is CASSRSMGLTNEQFF. DNA for the CDR3: TGTGCCAGCAGCCGAAGTATGGGCCTGACCAATGAGCAGTTCTTC. This chain uses TRBV6-5 with TRBJ2-1; D uncertain. The length of the CDR3 is 15 residues. The germline V gene encodes CDR1 MNHEY and CDR2 SVGAGI. The germline V and J ends were trimmed by 6 bases and 6 bases, with 18 bases remaining between them.

The chain uses TRBV6-1 and TRBJ2-3, with TRBD2 matching over 10 bases. The CDR3 is made up of 15 amino acids. Germline CDR1 MNHNS, CDR2 SASEGT. With 6 bases clipped from V and 4 bases from J, the junction kept 7 bases outside the gene matches. Written as DNA, the CDR3 is TGTGCCAGCAGGAGCGGGGGGGCGGGTGCAGATACGCAGTATTTT. Its protein is CASRSGGAGADTQYF.

V usage is TRBV5-4 and J usage is TRBJ2-2, with 9 positions matching TRBD1. Germline CDR1 reads SGHNT; CDR2 reads YYREEE (reference sequence). V gave up 0 bases and J gave up 6 bases; unmatched junction bases: 12. The CDR3 has 18 residues. CDR3 protein: CASSLAGSTGGVAGELFF. CDR3 nucleotides: TGTGCCAGCAGCTTGGCTGGGTCCACAGGGGGCGTTGCCGGGGAGCTGTTTTTT. Based on the CDR3 plus reference TRBV5-4 and TRBJ2-2, the full variable domain is ETGVTQSPTHLIKTRGQQVTLRCSSQSGHNTVSWYQQALGQGPQFIFQYYREEENGRGNFPPRFSGLQFPNYSSELNVNALELDDSALYLCASSLAGSTGGVAGELFFGEGSRLTVL.

This chain uses TRBV2 with TRBJ1-5; D is undetermined. The CDR3 totals 14 residues. Trimming removed 3 bases from V and 2 bases from J, with 8 bases in between. Per the germline V gene, CDR1 is SNHLY and CDR2 is FYNNEI. In DNA, the CDR3 is TGTGCCAGCAGTGACGAAGGAGGCAATCAGCCCCAGCATTTT. Residues: CASSDEGGNQPQHF. Supplemented by reference TRBV2 and TRBJ1-5, the full variable domain reads EPEVTQTPSHQVTQMGQEVILRCVPISNHLYFYWYRQILGQKVEFLVSFYNNEISEKSEIFDDQFSVERPDGSNFTLKIRSTKLEDSAMYFCASSDEGGNQPQHFGDGTRLSIL.

This clone appeared once. The rearrangement links TRBV2 to TRBJ1-6, with 9 bases aligning to TRBD1. The CDR3 runs to 15 residues. Per germline, CDR1 SNHLY and CDR2 FYNNEI. The trim removed 7 bases at V and 7 bases at J, leaving 8 bases unmatched. The CDR3 loop is CASKGQGDRNSPLHF. CDR3 sequence (DNA): TGTGCCAGCAAGGGACAGGGAGATAGAAATTCACCCCTCCACTTT.

The chain carries TRBV6-5 and TRBJ1-1, with 7 positions matching TRBD1. The CDR3 totals 15 residues. The trim removed 2 bases at V and 0 bases at J, leaving 3 bases unmatched. Germline V gives CDR1 MNHEY, CDR2 SVGAGI. This chain's CDR3 is CASSYDRVVNTEAFF. Written as DNA, the CDR3 is TGTGCCAGCAGTTACGACAGGGTGGTGAACACTGAAGCTTTCTTT.

This clone came up once. This sequence joins TRBV25-1 and TRBJ2-3, with D unclear. Deletions cut 2 bases from V and 2 bases from J, with 11 bases between. The CDR3 is 15 amino acids. Per germline, CDR1 MGHDK and CDR2 SYGVNS. Here the CDR3 DNA reads TGTGCCAGCAGTGAACCGGGCCCACACACAGATACGCAGTATTTT. Translating gives CASSEPGPHTDTQYF.

In its sample, this clone was seen once. The rearrangement uses TRBV5-1 and TRBJ2-3, with 14 bases lining up with TRBD2. This CDR3 contains 16 residues. In germline, CDR1 is SGHRS, CDR2 YFSETQ. After removal of 4 bases from V and 4 bases from J, the junction contained 5 bases not matched to a gene. Here the CDR3 DNA reads TGCGCCAGCAGCCCCGGACTAGCGGGGGGCTCAGATACGCAGTATTTT. Amino acids: CASSPGLAGGSDTQYF.

This clone was counted only a few times. This chain joins TRBV5-1 and TRBJ2-3; 9 bases line up with TRBD1. The CDR3 totals 16 residues. V gave up 4 bases and J gave up 5 bases; unmatched junction bases: 11. CDR1 and CDR2 (germline): SGHRS, YFSETQ. The CDR3 here is CASSAGQGNFGDTQYF. The CDR3 nucleotides read TGCGCCAGCAGCGCCGGACAGGGGAACTTCGGAGATACGCAGTATTTT.

This sequence joins TRBV5-4 and TRBJ2-2; D is possibly TRBD2 (5 bases). Trimming took 2 bases from V and 2 from J, leaving 7 bases between them. Germline CDR1 and CDR2: SGHNT and YYREEE (reference sequence). The CDR3 extends over 14 amino acids. This CDR3 reads CASSLGGNTGELFF. The CDR3 region has the DNA TGTGCCAGCAGCTTAGGAGGAAACACCGGGGAGCTGTTTTTT.

This clone turned up a few times. The CDR3 DNA reads as TGTGCCAGCTGGGGGTTTTCGGACACTGAAGCTTTCTTT. The encoded protein is CASWGFSDTEAFF. The chain couples TRBV28 to TRBJ1-1; tentative D call: TRBD1 (5 bases). Germline loops: CDR1 MDHEN, CDR2 SYDVKM. V lost 8 bases and J 3 bases, leaving 13 bases between the germline ends. This CDR3 contains 13 residues.

This clone was picked up a small number of times. The chain couples TRBV11-1 to TRBJ2-3, with 8 bases fitting TRBD2. This CDR3 region has 16 residues. The germline V gene has CDR1 SGHAT and CDR2 FQDESV (reference sequence). With 6 bases clipped from V and 4 bases from J, the junction kept 12 bases outside the gene matches. CDR3 sequence: CASSGGSSGSADTQYF. The CDR3 DNA reads TGTGCCAGCAGTGGCGGATCCAGCGGGAGTGCAGATACGCAGTATTTT.

The genes are TRBV9 and TRBJ1-5; D is undetermined. Germline V lookup: CDR1 SGDLS, CDR2 YYNGEE. V lost 7 bases and J 5 bases, leaving 16 bases between the germline ends. The CDR3 covers 14 residues. CDR3 nucleotides: TGTGCCAGCGGGGTCGGTCCGGGAGATCAGCCCCAGCATTTT. Its protein is CASGVGPGDQPQHF.

This chain links TRBV4-1 with TRBJ1-4, with unresolved D. Germline V gene lookup returns CDR1 MGHRA and CDR2 YSYEKL. This CDR3 is 14 amino acids long. The ends were cut back, 10 bases at V and 0 bases at J, with 12 bases in the middle. The CDR3 here is CATSRGSTNEKLFF. The CDR3 DNA follows: TGCGCCACATCTCGTGGGTCAACTAATGAAAAACTGTTTTTT.

The genes are TRBV18 and TRBJ1-5, with D tentatively TRBD1 (6 bases). Germline V lookup: CDR1 KGHSH, CDR2 LQKENI. Trimming took 2 bases from V and 0 from J, leaving 11 bases between them. This CDR3 comprises 16 residues. CDR3 amino acids: CASSPDRSSSNQPQHF. Here the CDR3 DNA reads TGTGCCAGCTCACCAGACAGGTCGTCTAGCAATCAGCCCCAGCATTTT.

The V call is TRBV6-1, the J call TRBJ2-5, with D uncertain. CDR3 length equals 14 residues. Trimming cost V 4 bases and J 1 base, with 10 bases left between them. CDR1 and CDR2 from the germline V gene are MNHNS and SASEGT. In DNA, the CDR3 is TGTGCCAGCAGTGTAGAACCACTCCAAGAGACCCAGTACTTC. Protein sequence: CASSVEPLQETQYF.

V usage is TRBV9 and J usage is TRBJ1-3; D gene uncertain. V shed 0 bases and J shed 0 bases, with 4 bases lying between them. The CDR3 loop spans 14 amino acids. Per germline, CDR1 SGDLS and CDR2 YYNGEE. The CDR3 DNA reads as TGTGCCAGCAGCGTAGCCAGCTCTGGAAACACCATATATTTT. Protein product: CASSVASSGNTIYF. Complete variable domain (other parts from reference TRBV9 and TRBJ1-3): DSGVTQTPKHLITATGQRVTLRCSPRSGDLSVYWYQQSLDQGLQFLIQYYNGEERAKGNILERFSAQQFPDLHSELNLSSLELGDSALYFCASSVASSGNTIYFGEGSWLTVV.

The chain combines TRBV29-1 with TRBJ2-7, with D maybe TRBD1 (5 bases). The CDR3 length is 13 residues. Trimming left V 3 bases short and J 3 bases short, with 12 bases between. CDR1 is SQVTM, CDR2 ANQGSEA, per germline. The DNA for the CDR3 is TGCAGCGTTGAGAGGCAGGGCATCTACGAGCAGTACTTC. This codes for CSVERQGIYEQYF.

This clone occurred once. The V call is TRBV4-1, the J call TRBJ2-7; 12 bases agree with TRBD1. The germline gives CDR1 MGHRA, CDR2 YSYEKL. This CDR3 spans 16 amino acids. Trimming at V came to 4 bases and at J to 0 bases, leaving 4 bases not matched to a gene. The CDR3 here is CASSRGDRGLSYEQYF. The CDR3 DNA reads TGCGCCAGCAGCCGAGGGGACAGGGGGCTCTCCTACGAGCAGTACTTC.